A single T cell receptor (beta chain) is shown here with its context. This entry comes from a study of blood T cell repertoires in COVID-19. For the study at large: From the United States, Italy and Spain came samples of acute and convalescent COVID-19. The analysed material was cDNA or gDNA that came from T cells, B-cell-depleted T cells, or PBMCs.

Per the original data handling: Amplification of reference gene primers was used by the study to estimate nucleated cell counts. Generated by immunoSEQ multiplex PCR, the TCRdb table keeps only in-frame clones and is missing some. The V and J calls and clone size come from that table; D and trimming were worked out from the DNA. The data contain about 42,000 clones, over 75% of them singletons. CDR3 length: 12 residues. Germline lookup yields CDR1 SGHDT and CDR2 YYEEEE. V was cut by 2 bases and J by 7 bases, with 6 bases left in between. The V and J genes are TRBV5-6 and TRBJ2-2, with D perhaps TRBD2 (6 bases). The sequencing sample was made of peripheral blood. The origin of this receptor is a human donor in a cohort sampled during active COVID-19. CDR3 nucleotides: TGTGCCAGCAGCTTTAGCGGCGGGGAGCTGTTTTTT. This codes for CASSFSGGELFF.